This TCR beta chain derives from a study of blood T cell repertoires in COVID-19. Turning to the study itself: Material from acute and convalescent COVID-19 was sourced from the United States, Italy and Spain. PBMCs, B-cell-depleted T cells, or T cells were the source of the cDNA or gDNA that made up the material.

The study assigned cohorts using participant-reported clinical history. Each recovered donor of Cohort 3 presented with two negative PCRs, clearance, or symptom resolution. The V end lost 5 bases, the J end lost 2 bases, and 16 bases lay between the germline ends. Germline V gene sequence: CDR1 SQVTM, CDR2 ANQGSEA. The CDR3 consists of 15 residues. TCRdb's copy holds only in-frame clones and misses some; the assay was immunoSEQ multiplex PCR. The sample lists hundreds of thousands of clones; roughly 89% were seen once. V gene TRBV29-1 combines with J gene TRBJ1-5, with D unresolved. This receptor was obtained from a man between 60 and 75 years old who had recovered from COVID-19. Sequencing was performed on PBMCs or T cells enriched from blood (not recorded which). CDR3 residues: CSVLSGGSGNQPQHF. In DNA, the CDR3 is TGCAGCGTTCTTTCTGGCGGCTCTGGCAATCAGCCCCAGCATTTT. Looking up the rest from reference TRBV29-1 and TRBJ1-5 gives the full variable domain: SAVISQKPSRDICQRGTSLTIQCQVDSQVTMMFWYRQQPGQSLTLIATANQGSEATYESGFVIDKFPISRPNLTFSTLTVSNMSPEDSSIYLCSVLSGGSGNQPQHFGDGTRLSIL.